This entry features one TCR beta chain sequence. The target antigen is unknown. Nominally healthy donors were sampled, though unrecorded immune exposures were likely. It was with 60 Vbeta and 13 Jbeta primers that the PCR ran. Using immunoSEQ multiplex PCR, the repertoire was profiled, and TCRdb retains in-frame clones only, with some absent. The sample shows some 190,000 clones, around four fifths of them seen only once. CDR1 LGHNT and CDR2 FRNRAP come from the germline V gene. The CDR3 consists of 15 residues. J lost 3 bases, V lost 0 bases, and 5 bases had no gene match. This record belongs to a study of cytomegalovirus exposure and HLA in healthy donors. Study findings and constraints: Later analysis identified over 15,000 TCR beta sequences associated with HLA alleles, using a false discovery rate threshold of 0.05. TCR beta V- and J-gene trimming, according to a later analysis, was linked to a missense DCLRE1C variant. Rare TCR sequences dominated, though some public TCRs recurred in many donors.

The sample was PBMCs. The source of this sequence is a woman aged 25 to 39 in good health and CMV-seronegative. V gene TRBV12-5 combines with J gene TRBJ2-7; the match to TRBD2 covers 7 bases. The CDR3 region is CASGLVGRGGYEQYF. The CDR3 region has the DNA TGTGCTAGTGGTTTGGTAGGCCGCGGGGGCTACGAGCAGTACTTC.